A selection of T cell receptor beta chains follows, all from one sample in a study of control samples from healthy donors and cancer patients. Produced via immunoSEQ multiplex PCR; TCRdb's table is partial and in-frame only. The sample carries approximately 24,000 clones, 80% to 85% recorded once. Material for sequencing was PBMCs. Receptors originate from a man between 60 and 75 years old with colorectal cancer. Both conserved end residues are part of each CDR3.

TRBJ2-5 TRBV11-3 15 CASSVGGYAEETQYF
TRBJ2-1 TRBV6-5 13 CASSYEAVDEQFF
TRBJ1-5 TRBV3-1/TRBV3-2 15 CASSQTRWGGQPQHF
TRBJ1-2 TRBV6-5 14 CASRAGQRHYGYTF
TRBJ1-5 TRBV7-9 14 CASSLGRNNQPQHF
TRBJ2-5 TRBV5-1 13 CASTIGGQETQYF
TRBJ2-2 TRBV10-2 14 CASSGGANTGELFF
TRBJ1-2 TRBV29-1 13 CSVGGDSNYGYTF
TRBJ1-4 TRBV5-1 19 CASRQGREGQGAANEKLFF
TRBJ1-1 TRBV18 14 CASSPEQLGTEAFF
TRBJ2-5 TRBV6-1 15 CASSEWDRTQETQYF
TRBJ2-3 TRBV9 18 CASSSGTSGGYYTDTQYF
TRBJ1-4 TRBV19 16 CASSIDPAGGNEKLFF
TRBJ1-1 TRBV5-1 14 CASSFGQGNTEAFF
TRBJ1-1 TRBV12-5 13 CASGLEPGTEAFF
TRBJ2-3 TRBV4-2 16 CASRLSGGLPTDTQYF
TRBJ1-2 TRBV29-1 11 CSAFDREGYTF
TRBJ2-2 TRBV5-1 16 CASSFPESGAWGELFF
TRBJ1-1 TRBV7-9 14 CASSLVQGGTEAFF
TRBJ2-1 TRBV10-3 16 CAISGRTGASYNEQFF
TRBJ2-1 TRBV7-9 15 CASSYRGQLVGEQFF
TRBJ1-2 TRBV6-5 14 CASSLTGPPYGYTF
TRBJ2-2 TRBV6-2/TRBV6-3 16 CASSYLGQGGAGELFF
TRBJ2-3 TRBV6-5 11 CASRSGTTQYF
TRBJ1-2 TRBV7-9 12 CASSFQGNGYTF
TRBJ1-2 TRBV19 14 CASNEGGINYGYTF
TRBJ2-3 TRBV24-1 14 CATSVSGGTDTQYF
TRBJ1-1 TRBV4-1 16 CASSFQMWGMNTEAFF
TRBJ1-4 TRBV11-2 16 CASSERPGQTNEKLFF
TRBJ2-1 TRBV11-2 15 CASSLDRGGRYEQFF
TRBJ2-1 TRBV5-1 16 CASSSSWSTGLGEQFF
TRBJ1-3 TRBV9 15 CASSTGPPTGNTIYF
TRBJ1-2 TRBV29-1 13 CSVALGQEYGYTF
TRBJ1-1 TRBV3-1/TRBV3-2 12 CASSQNRGRAFF
TRBJ1-3 TRBV18 16 CASSRDRTFSGNTIYF
TRBJ1-2 TRBV7-8 14 CASSPTTINYGYTF
TRBJ2-3 TRBV10-1 13 CASSSAAGDAQYF
TRBJ2-1 TRBV2 13 CAGGVVSYNEQFF
TRBJ1-5 TRBV5-5 18 CASSPGQGFGLSNQPQHF
TRBJ1-2 TRBV5-4 14 CASSGGQGDYGYTF
TRBJ1-2 TRBV27 16 CASSRSGPTGRTGYTF
TRBJ2-2 TRBV2 14 CASISDRDTGELFF
TRBJ2-7 TRBV5-5 12 CASSLIGQKQYF
TRBJ2-1 TRBV5-1 14 CASSFPSSYNEQFF
TRBJ2-7 TRBV2 12 CASSEGPYEQYF